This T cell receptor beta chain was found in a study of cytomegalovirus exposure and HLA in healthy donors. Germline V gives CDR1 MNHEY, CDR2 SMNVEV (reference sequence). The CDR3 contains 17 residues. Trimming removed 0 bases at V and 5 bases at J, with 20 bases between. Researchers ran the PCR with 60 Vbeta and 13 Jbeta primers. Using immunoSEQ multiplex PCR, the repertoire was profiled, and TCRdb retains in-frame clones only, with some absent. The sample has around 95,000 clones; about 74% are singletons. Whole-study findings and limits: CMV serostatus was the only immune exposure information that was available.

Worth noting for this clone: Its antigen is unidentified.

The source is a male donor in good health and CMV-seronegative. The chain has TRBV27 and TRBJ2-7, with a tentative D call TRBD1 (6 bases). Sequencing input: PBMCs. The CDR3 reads CASSLSPRGLSSNEQYF. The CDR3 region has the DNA TGTGCCAGCAGTTTATCGCCGAGGGGGTTGTCTTCCAACGAGCAGTACTTC.